Listed below are T cell receptor beta chains from one sample, sequenced in a study of PD-1 blockade in classical Hodgkin lymphoma. Repertoires were generated with immunoSEQ multiplex PCR, while TCRdb's copy carries only in-frame clones and drops some. In the table there are roughly 15,000 clones, over 80% of which are singletons. The sequencing here drew on peripheral blood mononuclear cells (PBMCs), taken before the second cycle of nivolumab. Every receptor here comes from a human donor with classical Hodgkin lymphoma. Each CDR3 is given with its conserved first and last residue. The order of the fields is J gene, clone size, V gene, D gene, CDR3 DNA, CDR3 protein. D genes are given only for firm matches. For some rows the clone size is stated as once, few or many, or as a class when expanded; others skip it.

j_gene: TRBJ2-2
abundance: -
v_gene: TRBV6-4
d_gene: TRBD2
CDR3nt: TGTGCCAGCAGTCAAGCCGTCGGGGGGACCGGGGAGCTGTTTTTT
CDR3aa: CASSQAVGGTGELFF

j_gene: TRBJ2-3
abundance: -
v_gene: TRBV7-3
d_gene: TRBD2
CDR3nt: TGTGCCAGCAGCTCCGGACTAGCGGGGGGTTCAGATACGCAGTATTTT
CDR3aa: CASSSGLAGGSDTQYF

j_gene: TRBJ1-1
abundance: -
v_gene: TRBV6-5
d_gene: -
CDR3nt: TGTGCCAGCAGTTTTGAGGTGAACACTGAAGCTTTCTTT
CDR3aa: CASSFEVNTEAFF

j_gene: TRBJ2-2
abundance: -
v_gene: TRBV7-9
d_gene: TRBD2
CDR3nt: TGTGCCAGCAGCTTAGAGCCAGCGGGGGACTCGAACACCGGGGAGCTGTTTTTT
CDR3aa: CASSLEPAGDSNTGELFF

j_gene: TRBJ1-3
abundance: -
v_gene: TRBV6-5
d_gene: TRBD1
CDR3nt: TGTGCCAGCAGTTACTCGGAAAAGGACAGGGAGAGATATTTT
CDR3aa: CASSYSEKDRERYF

j_gene: TRBJ2-1
abundance: -
v_gene: TRBV5-1
d_gene: TRBD1
CDR3nt: TGCGCCAGCAGCTCGGACAGGAGCCTACACAATGAGCAGTTCTTC
CDR3aa: CASSSDRSLHNEQFF

j_gene: TRBJ2-1
abundance: -
v_gene: TRBV28
d_gene: TRBD1
CDR3nt: TGTGCCAGCAGGAAGACAGGGTGGGACAATGAGCAGTTCTTC
CDR3aa: CASRKTGWDNEQFF

j_gene: TRBJ2-3
abundance: once
v_gene: TRBV7-9
d_gene: TRBD1
CDR3nt: TGTGCCAGCAGGACCGGGACAGGGTTGAGGACAGATACGCAGTATTTT
CDR3aa: CASRTGTGLRTDTQYF

j_gene: TRBJ2-1
abundance: -
v_gene: TRBV27
d_gene: -
CDR3nt: TGTGCCAGCAGTTTAGGGGGGCTGGGCTACAATGAGCAGTTCTTC
CDR3aa: CASSLGGLGYNEQFF

j_gene: TRBJ1-1
abundance: -
v_gene: TRBV27
d_gene: -
CDR3nt: TGTGCCAGCAGTTGGACAGTATTTACGTCAACTGAAGCTTTCTTT
CDR3aa: CASSWTVFTSTEAFF

j_gene: TRBJ1-1
abundance: -
v_gene: TRBV6-5
d_gene: -
CDR3nt: TGTGCCAGCAGGGGAGTAAACACTGAAGCTTTCTTT
CDR3aa: CASRGVNTEAFF

j_gene: TRBJ2-2
abundance: -
v_gene: TRBV4-1
d_gene: TRBD1
CDR3nt: TGCGCCAGCAGCCAAGAGGGGTGGAGGGACAGGGCTAACACCGGGGAGCTGTTTTTT
CDR3aa: CASSQEGWRDRANTGELFF

j_gene: TRBJ2-3
abundance: -
v_gene: TRBV6-4
d_gene: -
CDR3nt: TGTGCCAGCAGTGACGGGCGGGATACGCAGTATTTT
CDR3aa: CASSDGRDTQYF

j_gene: TRBJ2-7
abundance: once
v_gene: TRBV5-6
d_gene: TRBD1
CDR3nt: TGTGCCAGCAGCTTGGACAGGGGTTCGTCCTACGAGCAGTACTTC
CDR3aa: CASSLDRGSSYEQYF

j_gene: TRBJ1-5
abundance: -
v_gene: TRBV13
d_gene: -
CDR3nt: TGTGCCAGCAGCCACTATGAAGGGGTCGGTCAGCCCCAGCATTTT
CDR3aa: CASSHYEGVGQPQHF

j_gene: TRBJ1-1
abundance: -
v_gene: TRBV11-3
d_gene: -
CDR3nt: TGTGCCAGCAGCCTAACACTGAACACTGAAGCTTTCTTT
CDR3aa: CASSLTLNTEAFF

j_gene: TRBJ1-1
abundance: -
v_gene: TRBV28
d_gene: -
CDR3nt: TGTGCCAGCAGTTTACGACAGAACACTGAAGCTTTCTTT
CDR3aa: CASSLRQNTEAFF

j_gene: TRBJ1-5
abundance: -
v_gene: TRBV19
d_gene: -
CDR3nt: TGTGCCAGTAGTATCTCTGGCAATCAGCCCCAGCATTTT
CDR3aa: CASSISGNQPQHF

j_gene: TRBJ1-4
abundance: once
v_gene: TRBV30
d_gene: -
CDR3nt: TGTGCCTGGAGTCATACAGGGTTTATCCTGTTTTTT
CDR3aa: CAWSHTGFILFF

j_gene: TRBJ2-7
abundance: -
v_gene: TRBV6-6
d_gene: -
CDR3nt: TGTGCCAGCAGTCCTCGGATGACCGTTAGCTCCTACGAGCAGTACTTC
CDR3aa: CASSPRMTVSSYEQYF

j_gene: TRBJ1-1
abundance: once
v_gene: TRBV30
d_gene: TRBD1
CDR3nt: TGTGCCTGGAGTGTTTCAAGGACAGGGCTGAACACTGAAGCTTTCTTT
CDR3aa: CAWSVSRTGLNTEAFF

j_gene: TRBJ1-6
abundance: -
v_gene: TRBV5-1
d_gene: -
CDR3nt: TGCGCCAGCAGCTTGGCGTCCAGGTTTGAGTCACCCCTCCACTTT
CDR3aa: CASSLASRFESPLHF

j_gene: TRBJ2-1
abundance: few
v_gene: TRBV9
d_gene: -
CDR3nt: TGTGCCAGCAGCGTAGCTTGGGCCTCCTACAATGAGCAGTTCTTC
CDR3aa: CASSVAWASYNEQFF

j_gene: TRBJ2-3
abundance: -
v_gene: TRBV18
d_gene: -
CDR3nt: TGTGCCAGCTCACCAGACAGATTTACGCAGTATTTT
CDR3aa: CASSPDRFTQYF

j_gene: TRBJ2-5
abundance: -
v_gene: TRBV6-6
d_gene: -
CDR3nt: TGTGCCAGCAGGGCTAGCGCTAATGCGGAGACCCAGTACTTC
CDR3aa: CASRASANAETQYF

j_gene: TRBJ2-7
abundance: -
v_gene: TRBV27
d_gene: TRBD1
CDR3nt: TGTGCCAGCTCCCCGGGGGGACAGGGCGAGCAGTACTTC
CDR3aa: CASSPGGQGEQYF

j_gene: TRBJ1-1
abundance: -
v_gene: TRBV6-1
d_gene: -
CDR3nt: TGTGCCAGCAGTGAAGCGGGACCCCACAACCCTGAAGCTTTCTTT
CDR3aa: CASSEAGPHNPEAFF

j_gene: TRBJ2-1
abundance: medium-sized
v_gene: TRBV6-5
d_gene: TRBD2
CDR3nt: TGTGCCAGCACCGAACGGGGACTAACCTACAATGAGCAGTTCTTC
CDR3aa: CASTERGLTYNEQFF

j_gene: TRBJ2-7
abundance: -
v_gene: TRBV10-2
d_gene: -
CDR3nt: TGCGCCAGCAGGACTTTTGGGACTCAGGACTCCGAGCAGTACTTC
CDR3aa: CASRTFGTQDSEQYF

j_gene: TRBJ2-3
abundance: -
v_gene: TRBV10-2
d_gene: -
CDR3nt: TGCGCCAGCAGGGAGCAAGCCACAGATACGCAGTATTTT
CDR3aa: CASREQATDTQYF

j_gene: TRBJ1-5
abundance: -
v_gene: TRBV6-1
d_gene: -
CDR3nt: TGTGCCAGCAGTGAAAGGGTAGGGATGAGCAATCAGCCCCAGCATTTT
CDR3aa: CASSERVGMSNQPQHF

j_gene: TRBJ1-1
abundance: -
v_gene: TRBV7-2
d_gene: -
CDR3nt: TGTGCCAGCAGCCCATATTTTGGAGGTCCGCGGGAAGCTTTCTTT
CDR3aa: CASSPYFGGPREAFF

j_gene: TRBJ1-1
abundance: few
v_gene: TRBV10-3
d_gene: -
CDR3nt: TGTGCCATCAGTTACACGAACACTGAAGCTTTCTTT
CDR3aa: CAISYTNTEAFF

j_gene: TRBJ1-2
abundance: -
v_gene: TRBV19
d_gene: -
CDR3nt: TGTGCCAGTAGTATGGGAGGCTACACCTTC
CDR3aa: CASSMGGYTF

j_gene: TRBJ1-4
abundance: -
v_gene: TRBV11-2
d_gene: TRBD1
CDR3nt: TGTGCCAGCAGCCGGACAGGGGGGCTCACCTACGAAAAACTGTTTTTT
CDR3aa: CASSRTGGLTYEKLFF